This T cell receptor beta chain was retrieved from a study of shared clonotypes between healthy human individuals. CDR1 and CDR2 (germline): MNHEY, SMNVEV (reference sequence). The CDR3 runs 15 residues. Trimming took 6 bases from V and 9 from J; bases not matched to a gene: 9. Naive CD8 populations comprised CD45RO-negative cells positively selected for CCR7, excluding terminally differentiated effector memory CD45RA+ cells. Profiling relied on immunoSEQ multiplex PCR, and the TCRdb table lists in-frame clones only, not all of them. Here the sample spans over 2,000,000 clones, roughly 95% being singletons.

V gene TRBV27 combines with J gene TRBJ2-1; 12 bases fit TRBD2. This clonotype was obtained from a man aged 18 to 30 in good health. Some clones in this sample may be carry-over from other donors' samples. The sample was naive CD8+ T cells from PBMCs. The CDR3 DNA sequence: TGTGCCAGCAGCGACCTAGCGGGAGGGCCGGGTGAGCAGTTCTTC. It is translated as CASSDLAGGPGEQFF.